This TCR beta chain was obtained from a study of blood T cell repertoires in COVID-19. Study-level background: Specimens from acute and convalescent COVID-19 originated in the United States, Italy and Spain. The cDNA or gDNA used as material had been derived from T cells, B-cell-depleted T cells, or PBMCs.

Only in-frame clones appear in the TCRdb table, and some are missing; sequencing was by immunoSEQ multiplex PCR. The sample has more than 85,000 clones; around 87% are singletons. The CDR3 has 13 amino acids. Trimming cost V 8 bases and J 10 bases; bases outside gene matches: 9. The receptor's source is a human donor in a cohort sampled during active COVID-19. The source material was peripheral blood. The V call is TRBV12-3 or TRBV12-4, the J call TRBJ2-1, with 9 nucleotides matching TRBD1. The CDR3 region is CASARDRVSEQFF. For the CDR3, the DNA is TGTGCCAGCGCCCGGGACAGGGTAAGCGAGCAGTTCTTC.